What follows are 12 T cell receptor beta chains derived from one specimen sequenced in a study of early T cells in non-severe SARS-CoV-2 infection. TCRdb reanalysed the 5' RACE reads using MiXCR and keeps one entry per CDR3 protein. In the table there are about 77,000 distinct CDR3 sequences, roughly 5.3% of which are singletons. The input for sequencing was whole blood, taken at baseline. Every receptor here comes from an adult who was a healthcare worker with PCR-confirmed SARS-CoV-2 infection or an uninfected control (not recorded which).

This clonotype was counted a few times. The chain is built from TRBV2 and TRBJ1-2, with D maybe TRBD1 (5 bases). The ends were cut back, 1 base at V and 1 base at J, with 7 bases in the middle. The CDR3 consists of 14 residues. Germline CDR1 SNHLY, CDR2 FYNNEI. CDR3 in amino acids: CASSEERGNYGYTF. The CDR3 nucleotides read TGTGCCAGCAGTGAAGAAAGGGGTAACTATGGCTACACCTTC.

This clonotype was detected only a few times. The J gene is TRBJ1-2, the V gene TRBV6-5, with 10 bases matching TRBD1. The CDR3 has 16 residues. J was trimmed by 8 bases and V by 10 bases; bases with no gene match: 19. Germline V CDR1 and CDR2: MNHEY, SVGAGI. CDR3 protein: CATIYRTGGTSRGYTF. DNA for the CDR3: TGTGCCACCATTTACCGGACAGGGGGAACCTCTCGAGGCTACACCTTC.

The sample holds many counts of this clonotype. J is TRBJ2-5 and V is TRBV6-6, with D unresolved. Trimming pared 2 bases from V and 3 bases from J, leaving 4 bases between. This CDR3 has 12 amino acids. Germline V gene lookup returns CDR1 MNHNY and CDR2 SVGAGI (reference sequence). The CDR3 loop is CASSYPKETQYF. Here the CDR3 DNA reads TGTGCCAGCAGTTACCCCAAAGAGACCCAGTACTTC.

In this sample, this clonotype turned up many times. V is TRBV4-1 and J is TRBJ2-7, with D maybe TRBD2 (6 bases). The CDR3 spans 14 residues. Trimming shortened V by 1 base and J by 5 bases, and 12 bases separated the two germline ends. Germline V lookup: CDR1 MGHRA, CDR2 YSYEKL. The CDR3 sequence: CASSQVGSSNEQYF. The DNA for the CDR3 is TGCGCCAGCAGCCAAGTCGGGAGTTCCAACGAGCAGTACTTC.

This clonotype was observed many times. The gene calls are TRBV11-2 and TRBJ2-3; possible D gene TRBD2, 6 bases. The germline gives CDR1 SGHAT, CDR2 FQNNGV. This CDR3 is built from 14 residues. V gave up 5 bases and J gave up 4 bases, with 13 bases separating them. The CDR3 DNA follows: TGTGCCAGCAGCGCCCGACTAGTTTCAGATACGCAGTATTTT. It is translated as CASSARLVSDTQYF. Complete variable domain (other parts from reference TRBV11-2 and TRBJ2-3): EAGVAQSPRYKIIEKRQSVAFWCNPISGHATLYWYQQILGQGPKLLIQFQNNGVVDDSQLPKDRFSAERLKGVDSTLKIQPAKLEDSAVYLCASSARLVSDTQYFGPGTRLTVL.

This clonotype has at least ten counts. V usage is TRBV7-2 and J usage is TRBJ1-4, with D possibly TRBD1 on 5 matching bases. Trimming cost V 1 base and J 6 bases, with 15 bases left between them. The CDR3 is 16 residues long. Germline V gene lookup returns CDR1 SGHTA and CDR2 FQGNSA. CDR3 residues: CASSLGAGPVDEKLFF. In DNA, the CDR3 is TGTGCCAGCAGCTTAGGGGCGGGACCCGTTGATGAAAAACTGTTTTTT.

The table lists this clonotype with many counts. This chain joins TRBV29-1 and TRBJ1-1, with a weak D call TRBD1 (5 bases). Between the trimmed V and J ends, which lost 1 base and 0 bases, there was a span of 12 bases. The CDR3 contains 15 residues. Germline loops: CDR1 SQVTM, CDR2 ANQGSEA. The CDR3 protein is CSVEGRGFVNTEAFF. The CDR3 DNA reads as TGCAGCGTTGAAGGGCGGGGGTTTGTGAACACTGAAGCTTTCTTT.

The J gene is TRBJ2-3, the V gene TRBV20-1; no firm D call. Trimming took 0 bases from V and 8 from J, leaving 9 bases between them. The CDR3 contains 12 residues. From germline, CDR1 is DFQATT and CDR2 SNEGSKA (reference sequence). CDR3 amino acids: CSARDQSTTQYF. Written as DNA, the CDR3 is TGCAGTGCTAGAGATCAGTCTACTACGCAGTATTTT.

This clonotype was seen a few times. This sequence joins TRBV29-1 and TRBJ2-2; TRBD2 matches 11 bases. The CDR3 has 14 amino acids. V dropped 6 bases and J dropped 5; count of bases not matched to a gene: 5. From germline, CDR1 is SQVTM and CDR2 ANQGSEA. The CDR3 spells CSVGTSGSTGELFF. CDR3 DNA: TGCAGCGTGGGCACTAGCGGGAGTACCGGGGAGCTGTTTTTT.

The gene calls are TRBV4-2 and TRBJ2-1; 11 bases are a match to TRBD2. With V trimmed by 1 base and J by 6 bases, 8 bases remained unmatched. CDR1 and CDR2 (germline): LGHNA, YNFKEQ. This CDR3 comprises 17 residues. Here the CDR3 DNA reads TGTGCCAGCAGCCAAGTGTTAGCGGGAGGGCCCGGCAATGAGCAGTTCTTC. Protein product: CASSQVLAGGPGNEQFF.

This clonotype was seen at least ten times. The CDR3 here is CASSSYGGTEAFF. CDR3 bases: TGTGCCAGCAGTTCTTATGGGGGAACTGAAGCTTTCTTT. The chain links TRBV25-1 to TRBJ1-1, with D tentatively TRBD1 (5 bases). This CDR3 region has 13 residues. V lost 5 bases to trimming and J lost 5 bases, with 12 bases between them. Germline CDR1 MGHDK, CDR2 SYGVNS. Drawing the rest from reference TRBV25-1 and TRBJ1-1, the complete variable domain is EADIYQTPRYLVIGTGKKITLECSQTMGHDKMYWYQQDPGMELHLIHYSYGVNSTEKGDLSSESTVSRIRTEHFPLTLESARPSHTSQYLCASSSYGGTEAFFGQGTRLTVV.

This clonotype was seen only a few times. The chain recombines TRBV11-2 with TRBJ1-5; maybe TRBD1 (5 bases). Looked up from germline, CDR1 is SGHAT and CDR2 is FQNNGV. The CDR3 length is 15 residues. V lost 4 bases and J lost 1, with 11 bases in between. This CDR3 reads CASSYSGHSNQPQHF. The CDR3 nucleotides read TGTGCCAGCAGCTACAGCGGACACAGCAATCAGCCCCAGCATTTT.